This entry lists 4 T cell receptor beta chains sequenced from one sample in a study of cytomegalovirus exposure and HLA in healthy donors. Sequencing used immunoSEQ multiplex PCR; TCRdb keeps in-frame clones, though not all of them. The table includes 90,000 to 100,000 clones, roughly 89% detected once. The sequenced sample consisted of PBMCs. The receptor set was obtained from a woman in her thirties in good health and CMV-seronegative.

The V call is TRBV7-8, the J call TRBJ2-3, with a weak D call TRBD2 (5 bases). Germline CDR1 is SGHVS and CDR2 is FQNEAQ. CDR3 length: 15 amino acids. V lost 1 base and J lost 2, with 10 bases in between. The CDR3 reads CASSLGSGFTDTQYF. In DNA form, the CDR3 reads TGTGCCAGCAGCTTAGGGTCGGGATTCACAGATACGCAGTATTTT.

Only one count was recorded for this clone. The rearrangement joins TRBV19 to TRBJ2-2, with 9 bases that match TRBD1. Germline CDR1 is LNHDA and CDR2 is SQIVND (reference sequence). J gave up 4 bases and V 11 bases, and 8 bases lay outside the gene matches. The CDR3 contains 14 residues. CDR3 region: CASRRDRVTGELFF. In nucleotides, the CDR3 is TGTGCCTCACGCCGGGACAGGGTCACCGGGGAGCTGTTTTTT.

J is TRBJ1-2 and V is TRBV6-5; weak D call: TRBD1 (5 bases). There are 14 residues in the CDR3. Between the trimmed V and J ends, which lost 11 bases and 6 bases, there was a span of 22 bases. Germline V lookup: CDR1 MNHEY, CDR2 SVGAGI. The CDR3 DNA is TGTGCCGCGAGAACGGGGGGGGATAATCATGGCTACACCTTC. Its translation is CAARTGGDNHGYTF.

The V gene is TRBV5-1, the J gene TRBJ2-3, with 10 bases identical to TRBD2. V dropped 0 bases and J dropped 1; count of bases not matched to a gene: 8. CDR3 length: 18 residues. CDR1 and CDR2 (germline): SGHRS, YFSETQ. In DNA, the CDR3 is TGCGCCAGCAGCTTGGAAGCGGGAGGGGTGCGTCGCACAGATACGCAGTATTTT. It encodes CASSLEAGGVRRTDTQYF.